The clone carrying this TCR beta chain was observed a handful of times. The antigen is not known. This sample stems from a study of early T cells in non-severe SARS-CoV-2 infection. Study background: The chains were unpaired, and the sequenced material was bulk RNA from unsorted whole blood.

The V segment lost 7 bases and the J segment 7 bases; nucleotides outside the gene matches: 12. CDR3 length: 14 residues. Germline V gene data show CDR1 as SQVTM and CDR2 as ANQGSEA. Each cDNA molecule carried a unique molecular identifier. TCRdb fed the 5' RACE reads into MiXCR, producing one record per CDR3 protein. Of under 75,000 distinct CDR3 sequences listed, about an eighth are singletons. Broader study findings: VDJdb matching, biased toward anti-spike CD8 responses, missed private and CD4 specificities.

Sequenced material: whole blood. The source is an adult who was a healthcare worker with PCR-confirmed SARS-CoV-2 infection or an uninfected control (not recorded which). The chain is built from TRBV29-1 and TRBJ2-7; 11 bases match TRBD1. The CDR3 nucleotides read TGCAGCGCCACTAGAGGACAGGGGGCCAGAGAGCAGTACTTC. It translates to CSATRGQGAREQYF.